A selection of T cell receptor beta chains follows, all from one sample in a study of blood T cell repertoires in COVID-19. The method was immunoSEQ multiplex PCR; TCRdb's version includes in-frame clones alone and lacks a portion of them. The table includes approximately 200,000 clones, about four fifths detected once. Input material: PBMCs or T cells enriched from blood (not recorded which). The receptors come from a man aged 40-50 years who had recovered from COVID-19. CDR3s include the opening cysteine and the closing phenylalanine or tryptophan. Each record gives: V gene, clone size, D gene, J gene, CDR3 protein, CDR3 DNA. A D gene is named only where the DNA matches it firmly. Rows give clone size only sometimes, using once, few, many, or a class for an expanded clone.

TRBV5-1	NA	TRBD1	TRBJ1-2	CASTRQGGYGYTF	TGCGCCAGCACCAGACAGGGCGGCTATGGCTACACCTTC
TRBV12-3/TRBV12-4	NA	NA	TRBJ1-6	CASSEVGGSPLHF	TGTGCCAGCAGCGAGGTCGGAGGTTCACCCCTCCACTTT
TRBV28	NA	NA	TRBJ2-1	CASSRAGPSNEQFF	TGTGCCAGCAGTAGGGCAGGGCCAAGCAATGAGCAGTTCTTC
TRBV18	NA	NA	TRBJ1-2	CASSPLGEGRSAFYGYTF	TGTGCCAGCTCACCACTCGGGGAAGGGCGGAGCGCCTTCTATGGCTACACCTTC
TRBV7-3	NA	NA	TRBJ1-2	CASSLNSAGDGYTF	TGTGCCAGCAGCTTAAATTCGGCAGGGGATGGCTACACCTTC
TRBV5-1	NA	TRBD2	TRBJ2-3	CASSFGTSGFSTDTQYF	TGCGCCAGCAGCTTTGGGACTAGCGGCTTTAGCACAGATACGCAGTATTTT
TRBV3-1/TRBV3-2	NA	NA	TRBJ2-1	CASSRQSEQFF	TGTGCCAGCAGCCGACAGAGTGAGCAGTTCTTC
TRBV19	few	TRBD1	TRBJ1-2	CASSPRDRESYTF	TGTGCCAGTAGTCCCCGGGACAGGGAAAGCTACACCTTC
TRBV10-3	NA	TRBD1	TRBJ1-6	CAISALGQGYSPLHF	TGTGCCATCAGTGCCCTGGGACAGGGTTATTCACCCCTCCACTTT
TRBV9	NA	NA	TRBJ1-3	CASSRSNSGNTIYF	TGTGCCAGTTCGCGGAGTAACTCTGGAAACACCATATATTTT
TRBV21-1	few	NA	TRBJ2-7	CASSKEGHDEQYF	TGTGCCAGCAGCAAAGAGGGACACGACGAGCAGTACTTC
TRBV4-2	NA	NA	TRBJ1-4	CASSQGEGDNEKLFF	TGTGCCAGCAGCCAAGGGGAGGGGGATAATGAAAAACTGTTTTTT
TRBV5-1	NA	NA	TRBJ1-4	CASSLRGTEVEKLFF	TGCGCCAGCAGCTTACGCGGGACGGAGGTCGAAAAACTGTTTTTT
TRBV10-3	NA	NA	TRBJ1-5	CAISESVGGASNQPQHF	TGTGCCATCAGTGAGTCCGTCGGGGGAGCGAGCAATCAGCCCCAGCATTTT
TRBV19	once	TRBD1	TRBJ1-1	CASSDGQGVTEAFF	TGTGCCAGTAGTGACGGACAGGGAGTGACTGAAGCTTTCTTT
TRBV19	once	NA	TRBJ2-2	CASSIRRGGGELFF	TGTGCCAGTAGTATTCGGAGGGGTGGTGGGGAGCTGTTTTTT
TRBV18	NA	NA	TRBJ2-7	CASSPQQGVGYEQYF	TGTGCCAGCTCGCCCCAACAGGGTGTTGGTTACGAGCAGTACTTC
TRBV7-9	NA	NA	TRBJ2-7	CASSSFDWDEQYF	TGTGCCAGCAGCTCATTCGACTGGGACGAGCAGTACTTC
TRBV3-1/TRBV3-2	NA	NA	TRBJ2-3	CASSQDQGGSGTTDTQYF	TGTGCCAGCAGCCAAGATCAAGGAGGGTCAGGGACCACAGATACGCAGTATTTT
TRBV7-3	NA	TRBD2	TRBJ2-3	CASSLGTSGGLITDTQYF	TGTGCCAGCAGCCTAGGGACTAGCGGGGGGCTAATCACAGATACGCAGTATTTT
TRBV18	NA	TRBD1	TRBJ1-1	CASSPWGRGQNTEAFF	TGTGCCAGCTCACCATGGGGAAGGGGGCAGAACACTGAAGCTTTCTTT
TRBV5-8	NA	NA	TRBJ1-2	CASSFGSTTSNYGYTF	TGTGCCAGCAGCTTCGGATCGACAACCTCTAACTATGGCTACACCTTC
TRBV5-4	NA	NA	TRBJ2-5	CASSLVAEQETQYF	TGTGCCAGCAGCTTGGTAGCGGAACAAGAGACCCAGTACTTC
TRBV7-3	NA	NA	TRBJ1-1	CASSFWRNTEAFF	TGTGCCAGCAGCTTTTGGAGGAACACTGAAGCTTTCTTT
TRBV5-5	NA	TRBD1	TRBJ1-4	CASSSDRREKLFF	TGTGCCAGCAGTTCGGACAGGAGAGAAAAACTGTTTTTT
TRBV5-4	NA	NA	TRBJ1-2	CASSLWAAAYGYTF	TGTGCCAGCAGCTTGTGGGCAGCCGCCTATGGCTACACCTTC
TRBV2	NA	TRBD2	TRBJ2-2	CASSSGGVKTGELFF	TGTGCCAGCTCTAGCGGGGGGGTGAAAACCGGGGAGCTGTTTTTT
TRBV6-5	NA	TRBD1	TRBJ1-2	CASSYTGQGAVGYTF	TGTGCCAGCAGCTACACGGGACAGGGGGCCGTCGGCTACACCTTC
TRBV7-9	NA	TRBD1	TRBJ2-2	CASSPRTGGTGELFF	TGTGCCAGCAGCCCCCGGACAGGCGGGACCGGGGAGCTGTTTTTT
TRBV4-3	NA	NA	TRBJ1-2	CASSSIPTGRNYGYTF	TGCGCCAGCAGCTCCATACCAACGGGGAGGAACTATGGCTACACCTTC
TRBV27	NA	NA	TRBJ2-3	CASRLGSADTQYF	TGTGCCAGCCGACTAGGCTCGGCAGATACGCAGTATTTT
TRBV4-3	NA	TRBD1	TRBJ1-1	CASSQDLKWGQGNEAFF	TGCGCCAGCAGCCAAGATCTAAAGTGGGGACAGGGGAATGAAGCTTTCTTT
TRBV5-1	few	NA	TRBJ2-7	CASSLGGLNSYEQYF	TGCGCCAGCAGCTTAGGGGGTCTAAACTCCTACGAGCAGTACTTC
TRBV18	NA	NA	TRBJ1-1	CASSQDTVNTEAFF	TGTGCCAGCTCACAGGACACCGTGAACACTGAAGCTTTCTTT
TRBV2	NA	NA	TRBJ2-7	CASSEHGSPYEQYF	TGTGCCAGCAGTGAACATGGCAGTCCCTACGAGCAGTACTTC
TRBV19	NA	TRBD1	TRBJ1-2	CASSWTGRNGYTF	TGTGCCAGTAGTTGGACAGGGAGGAATGGCTACACCTTC
TRBV18	NA	TRBD1	TRBJ1-3	CASSTRDRNSGNTIYF	TGTGCCAGCTCAACAAGGGACAGGAACTCTGGAAACACCATATATTTT
TRBV4-2	NA	NA	TRBJ1-6	CASSPAGGPGVGPYNSPLHF	TGTGCCAGCAGCCCAGCCGGGGGGCCGGGGGTCGGGCCCTATAATTCACCCCTCCACTTT
TRBV28	NA	TRBD1	TRBJ2-3	CASSSTGTRTDTQYF	TGTGCCAGCAGTTCGACAGGGACGCGCACAGATACGCAGTATTTT
TRBV5-1	NA	NA	TRBJ1-6	CASGVGQGGSPLHF	TGCGCCAGCGGGGTGGGCCAAGGAGGGTCACCCCTCCACTTT
TRBV2	NA	TRBD1	TRBJ1-5	CASRGTGSAPQHF	TGTGCCAGCAGAGGGACAGGGAGTGCGCCCCAGCATTTT
TRBV28	NA	NA	TRBJ1-1	CASSSIQGTEAFF	TGTGCCAGCAGTTCCATACAGGGCACTGAAGCTTTCTTT
TRBV6-5	NA	TRBD1	TRBJ1-3	CASRRGQGPGNTIYF	TGTGCCAGCAGGAGGGGACAGGGGCCTGGAAACACCATATATTTT
TRBV28	NA	NA	TRBJ1-2	CASSSPGDGYTF	TGTGCCAGCAGTTCCCCGGGAGATGGCTACACCTTC
TRBV5-1	NA	NA	TRBJ1-2	CASSRTLTGYGYTF	TGCGCCAGCAGCCGGACCCTCACAGGGTATGGCTACACCTTC
TRBV7-8	few	TRBD1	TRBJ1-2	CASSLADSTGVGYTF	TGTGCCAGCAGCTTAGCGGACTCGACAGGGGTTGGCTACACCTTC
TRBV3-1/TRBV3-2	NA	TRBD1	TRBJ1-1	CASSHLGTGNTEAFF	TGTGCCAGCAGCCATCTCGGGACAGGGAACACTGAAGCTTTCTTT
TRBV2	NA	TRBD1	TRBJ2-2	CAKGDRGNTGELFF	TGTGCTAAAGGTGACAGGGGGAACACCGGGGAGCTGTTTTTT
TRBV19	NA	NA	TRBJ1-1	CASKRVSTEAFF	TGTGCCAGTAAACGGGTTAGCACTGAAGCTTTCTTT
TRBV2	NA	NA	TRBJ2-5	CASSVQTRGPGGAQYF	TGTGCCAGCAGTGTCCAAACCCGCGGCCCCGGGGGAGCCCAGTACTTC
TRBV27	NA	TRBD1	TRBJ1-2	CASSRRTGGSNYGYTF	TGTGCCAGCAGTCGAAGGACAGGGGGCTCAAACTATGGCTACACCTTC
TRBV18	NA	TRBD1	TRBJ1-2	CASSLDREGYTF	TGTGCCAGCTCGCTCGACAGGGAGGGCTACACCTTC
TRBV11-2	NA	NA	TRBJ2-1	CASSLRGTGGRNEQFF	TGTGCCAGCAGCTTGAGAGGGACGGGGGGCCGCAATGAGCAGTTCTTC
TRBV2	NA	TRBD1	TRBJ1-2	CASKQGQYGYTF	TGTGCCAGCAAGCAGGGACAGTATGGCTACACCTTC
TRBV27	NA	TRBD2	TRBJ2-2	CASAGLEMNTGELFF	TGTGCCAGCGCCGGACTAGAAATGAACACCGGGGAGCTGTTTTTT